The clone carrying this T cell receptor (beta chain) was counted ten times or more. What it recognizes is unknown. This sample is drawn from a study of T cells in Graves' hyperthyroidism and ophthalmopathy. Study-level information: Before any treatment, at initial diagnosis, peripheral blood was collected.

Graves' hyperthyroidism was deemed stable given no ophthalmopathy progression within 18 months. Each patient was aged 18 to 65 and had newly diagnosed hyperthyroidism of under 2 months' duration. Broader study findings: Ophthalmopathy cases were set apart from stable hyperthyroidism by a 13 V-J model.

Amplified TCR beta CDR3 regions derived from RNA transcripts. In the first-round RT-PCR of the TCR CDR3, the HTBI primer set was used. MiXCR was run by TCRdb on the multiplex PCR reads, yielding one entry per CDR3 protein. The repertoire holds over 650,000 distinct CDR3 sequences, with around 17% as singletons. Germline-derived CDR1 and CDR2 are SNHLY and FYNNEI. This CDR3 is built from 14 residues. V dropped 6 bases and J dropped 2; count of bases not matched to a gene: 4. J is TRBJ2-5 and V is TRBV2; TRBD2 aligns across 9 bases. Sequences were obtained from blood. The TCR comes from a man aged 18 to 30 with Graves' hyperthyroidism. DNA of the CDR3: TGTGCCAGCAGGCCTAGCGGGATGCAAGAGACCCAGTACTTC. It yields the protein CASRPSGMQETQYF.